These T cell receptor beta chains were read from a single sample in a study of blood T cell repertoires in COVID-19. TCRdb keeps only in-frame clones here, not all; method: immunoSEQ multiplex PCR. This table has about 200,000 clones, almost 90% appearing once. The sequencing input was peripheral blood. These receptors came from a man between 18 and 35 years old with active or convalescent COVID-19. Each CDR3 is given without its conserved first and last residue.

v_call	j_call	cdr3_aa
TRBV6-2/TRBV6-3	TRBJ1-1	ASSWETNTEAF
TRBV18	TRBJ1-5	ASSQAQGINQPQH
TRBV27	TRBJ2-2	ASSLGTSGAGELF
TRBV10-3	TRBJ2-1	AISIEVGGAGEQF
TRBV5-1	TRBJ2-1	ASSLAALLAAAYNEQF
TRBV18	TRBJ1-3	ASSRSTGVKGNTIY
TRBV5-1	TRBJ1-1	ASRYDLGENTEAF
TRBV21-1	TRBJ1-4	ASSTNEKLF
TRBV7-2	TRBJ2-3	ASSLYPQDTQY
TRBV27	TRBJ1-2	ASGQGGRGYT
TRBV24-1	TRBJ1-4	ATSPTNEKLF
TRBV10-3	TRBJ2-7	AISELETGWHEQY
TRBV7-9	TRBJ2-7	ASSPWTGGLYEQY
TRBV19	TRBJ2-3	ASSRAISGGSADTQY
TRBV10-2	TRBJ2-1	ASSDRTGTYEQF
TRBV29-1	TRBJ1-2	SAGGYGYT
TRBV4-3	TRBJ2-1	ASSHSRSGGIYNEQF
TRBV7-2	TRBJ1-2	ASSLASGSYGYT
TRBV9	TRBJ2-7	ASSALGQGVHEQY
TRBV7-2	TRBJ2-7	ASSLGQAFGEQY
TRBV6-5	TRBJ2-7	ASSYSGGITPYEQY
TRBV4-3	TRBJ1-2	ASSQDYLARSGYGYT
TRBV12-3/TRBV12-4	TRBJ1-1	ASSLTLLPKAF
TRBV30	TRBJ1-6	AWSSGTGHSPLH
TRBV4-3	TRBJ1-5	ASSQAVGADQPQH
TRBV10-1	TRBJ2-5	ASHLSGASQETQY
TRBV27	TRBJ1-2	ASSRTGGPGYGYT
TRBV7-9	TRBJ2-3	ASSATSGTDTQY
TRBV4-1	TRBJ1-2	ASSPTGTVNYGYT
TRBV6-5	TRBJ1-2	ASSYSRQGGGYT
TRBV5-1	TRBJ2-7	ASSPELAGSGEQY
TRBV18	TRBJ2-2	ASSSEQAGTGELF
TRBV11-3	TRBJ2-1	ASSFGPGQGPYSYNEQF
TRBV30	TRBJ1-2	ALKDRGANYGYT
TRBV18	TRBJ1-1	ASSPQRNTEAF
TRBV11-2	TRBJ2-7	ASSPLRLPMNYEQY
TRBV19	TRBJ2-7	ASSFQGAAEQY
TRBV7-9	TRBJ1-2	ASSLGTGWIYGYT
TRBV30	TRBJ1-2	AWSHQGSGYT
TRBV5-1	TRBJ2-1	ASRMGLGFEDEQF
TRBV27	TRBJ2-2	ASSSGTSTGELF
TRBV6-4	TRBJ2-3	ASSEVSAGGSTDTQY
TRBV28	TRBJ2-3	ASERGSTDTQY
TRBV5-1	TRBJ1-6	ASSLSDQVGPLH
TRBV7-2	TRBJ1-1	ASSLVGRYTEAF
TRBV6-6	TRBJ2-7	ASSYATSAREQY
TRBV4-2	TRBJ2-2	ASSQELRAGELF
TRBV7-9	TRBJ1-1	ASSGGLDTEAF
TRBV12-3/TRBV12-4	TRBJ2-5	ASSAGFQETQY
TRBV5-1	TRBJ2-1	ASSQLAGGSYNEQF
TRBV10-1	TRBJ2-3	ASSEPVGRAEDTQY
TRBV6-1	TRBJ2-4	ASSEGTGTGQNIQY
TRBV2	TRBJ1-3	ASSDGEGTGNTIY
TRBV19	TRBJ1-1	ASSIVGQGNTEAF
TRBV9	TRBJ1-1	ASRGQQNTEAF
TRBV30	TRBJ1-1	AWSPYRGLKNTEAF
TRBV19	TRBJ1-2	ASSDTGNYGYT
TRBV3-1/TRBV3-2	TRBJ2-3	ASSQERRGSTDTQY
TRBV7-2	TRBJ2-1	ASSRTSGLYNEQF
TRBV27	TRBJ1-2	ASSPAGFSYGYT